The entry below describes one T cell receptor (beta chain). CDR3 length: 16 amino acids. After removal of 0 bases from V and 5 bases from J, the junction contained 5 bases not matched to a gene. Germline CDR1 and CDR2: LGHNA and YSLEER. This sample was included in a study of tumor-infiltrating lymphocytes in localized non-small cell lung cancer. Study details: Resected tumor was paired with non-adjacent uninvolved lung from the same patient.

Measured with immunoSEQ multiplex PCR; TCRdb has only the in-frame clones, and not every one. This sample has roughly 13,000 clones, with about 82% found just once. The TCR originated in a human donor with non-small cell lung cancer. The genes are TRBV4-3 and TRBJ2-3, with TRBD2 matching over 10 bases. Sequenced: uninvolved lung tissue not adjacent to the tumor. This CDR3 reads CASSQDSGGALDTQYF. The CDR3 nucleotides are TGCGCCAGCAGCCAAGACAGCGGGGGGGCGTTAGATACGCAGTATTTT.